This T cell receptor beta chain stems from a study of T cells in Graves' hyperthyroidism and ophthalmopathy. The authors deemed Graves' hyperthyroidism stable absent ophthalmopathy progression within 18 months. Germline V gene sequence: CDR1 MNHNS, CDR2 SASEGT. The CDR3 length is 15 residues. Trimming stripped 4 bases from V and 3 bases from J, with 16 bases between. Authors of the study amplified TCR beta CDR3 regions from RNA transcripts. Carried out on the TCR CDR3, a first-round RT-PCR used the HTBI primer set. TCRdb used MiXCR to reprocess the multiplex PCR reads, holding one entry per CDR3 protein. The table has around 350,000 distinct CDR3 sequences, approximately 13% seen once. This clonotype was found many times.

The sequencing input was blood. The source of this sequence is a woman aged 18-29 years with Graves' hyperthyroidism. J is TRBJ2-7 and V is TRBV6-1, with D possibly called TRBD1 or TRBD2 (5 bases each). CDR3 residues: CASSGGPAASYEQYF. CDR3 coding DNA: TGTGCCAGCAGTGGGGGACCGGCGGCAAGCTACGAGCAGTACTTC.